What follows is one T cell receptor (beta chain) and its context. Its target is unknown. This record belongs to a study of post-analysis software for immune sequencing data. Study background: The disease courses covered relapsing-remitting, secondary progressive and progressive-relapsing multiple sclerosis.

Prepared libraries of TCR beta cDNA carried unique molecular identifiers. About 500,000 cDNA molecules came from about 1 to 10 million T cells. A single record per CDR3 protein comes from TCRdb applying MiXCR to the PCR reads. Among under 900,000 distinct CDR3 sequences listed, roughly 50% were seen once. The CDR3 covers 16 residues. Germline V gene lookup returns CDR1 SGHTA and CDR2 FQGNSA. V lost 6 bases, J lost 1 base, and 5 bases stayed unmatched. Whole-study results and caveats: Under F measure analysis, samples from one preparation batch co-clustered strongly. Elevated frequency relative to controls characterized roughly five TRBV segments in patients, TRBV5-6, TRBV5-1 and TRBV20-1 among them.

The receptor's source is a girl under 18 with multiple sclerosis. Material for sequencing was blood. V usage is TRBV7-2 and J usage is TRBJ2-3, with 12 bases identical to TRBD1. The CDR3 is CASRSGTGGGTDTQYF. The CDR3 DNA sequence: TGTGCCAGCAGATCCGGGACAGGGGGCGGCACAGATACGCAGTATTTT.